This T cell receptor beta chain is from a study of T cells after yellow fever vaccination. Trimming shortened V by 3 bases and J by 0 bases, and 6 bases separated the two germline ends. The CDR3 totals 13 residues. Germline V gives CDR1 MNHEY, CDR2 SMNVEV (reference sequence). Ten or more counts support this clonotype. Each CDR3 protein is one row after TCRdb ran MiXCR on the 5' RACE reads. This table has about 45,000 distinct CDR3 sequences, around 6.8% appearing once. The V and J genes are TRBV27 and TRBJ2-7; D gene ambiguous. This clonotype was sampled from a man younger than 45 who received the YFV17D yellow fever vaccine. The material sequenced was PBMCs, either bulk or a sorted T-cell subset (CD4+, CD8+, memory, or dextramer-sorted; not recorded which), taken 45 days after the yellow fever booster vaccination. DNA of the CDR3: TGTGCCAGCAGTTTCGGCGTCTCCTACGAGCAGTACTTC. Encoded protein: CASSFGVSYEQYF.